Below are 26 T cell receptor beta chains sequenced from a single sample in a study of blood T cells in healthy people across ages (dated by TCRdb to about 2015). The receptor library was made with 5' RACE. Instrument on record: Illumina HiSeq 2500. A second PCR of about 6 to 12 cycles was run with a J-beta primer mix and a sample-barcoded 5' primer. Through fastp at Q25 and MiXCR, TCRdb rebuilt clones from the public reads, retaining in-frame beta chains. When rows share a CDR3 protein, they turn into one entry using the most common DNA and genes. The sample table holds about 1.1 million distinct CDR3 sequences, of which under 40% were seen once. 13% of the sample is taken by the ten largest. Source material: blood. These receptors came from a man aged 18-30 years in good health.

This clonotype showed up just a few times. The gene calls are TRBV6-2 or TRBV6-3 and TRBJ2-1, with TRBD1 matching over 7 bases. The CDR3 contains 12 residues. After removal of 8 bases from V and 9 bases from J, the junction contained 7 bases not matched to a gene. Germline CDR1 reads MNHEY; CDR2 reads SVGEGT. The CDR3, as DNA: TGTGCCAGCGGAAGGGGGCTCGGTGAGCAGTTCTTC. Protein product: CASGRGLGEQFF.

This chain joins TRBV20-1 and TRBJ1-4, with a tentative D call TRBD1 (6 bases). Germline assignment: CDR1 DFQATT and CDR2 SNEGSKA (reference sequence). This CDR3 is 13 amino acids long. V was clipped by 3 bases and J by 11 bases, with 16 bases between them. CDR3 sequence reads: CSASWGGEGKLFF. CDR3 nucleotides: TGCAGTGCTAGTTGGGGGGGCGAGGGCAAACTGTTTTTT.

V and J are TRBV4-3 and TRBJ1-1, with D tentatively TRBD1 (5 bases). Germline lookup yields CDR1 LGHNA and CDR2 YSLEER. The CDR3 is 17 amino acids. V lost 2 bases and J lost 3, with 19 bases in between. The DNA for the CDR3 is TGCGCCAGCAGCCAATTCCGCTTAGGGGCGCGGGACACTGAAGCTTTCTTT. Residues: CASSQFRLGARDTEAFF.

The CDR3 sequence: CSARRVRVGELFF. CDR3 nucleotide sequence: TGCAGTGCTAGACGAGTTAGGGTGGGGGAGCTGTTTTTT. The chain joins TRBV20-1 to TRBJ2-2; D uncertain. The ends were cut back, 2 bases at V and 8 bases at J, with 12 bases in the middle. From germline, CDR1 is DFQATT and CDR2 SNEGSKA (reference sequence). The CDR3 consists of 13 residues.

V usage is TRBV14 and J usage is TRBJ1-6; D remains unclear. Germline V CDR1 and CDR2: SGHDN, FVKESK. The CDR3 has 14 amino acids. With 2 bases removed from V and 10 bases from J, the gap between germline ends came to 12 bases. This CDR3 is CASSQRLGWSPLHF. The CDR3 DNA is TGTGCCAGCAGCCAAAGGCTCGGTTGGTCACCCCTCCACTTT. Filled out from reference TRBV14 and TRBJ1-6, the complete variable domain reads EAGVTQFPSHSVIEKGQTVTLRCDPISGHDNLYWYRRVMGKEIKFLLHFVKESKQDESGMPNNRFLAERTGGTYSTLKVQPAELEDSGVYFCASSQRLGWSPLHFGNGTRLTVT.

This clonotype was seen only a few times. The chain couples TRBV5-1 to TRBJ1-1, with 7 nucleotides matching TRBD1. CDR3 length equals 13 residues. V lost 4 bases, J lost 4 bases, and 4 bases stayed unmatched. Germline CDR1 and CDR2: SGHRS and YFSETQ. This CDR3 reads CASSVTGATEAFF. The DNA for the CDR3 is TGCGCCAGCAGCGTAACAGGGGCCACTGAAGCTTTCTTT.

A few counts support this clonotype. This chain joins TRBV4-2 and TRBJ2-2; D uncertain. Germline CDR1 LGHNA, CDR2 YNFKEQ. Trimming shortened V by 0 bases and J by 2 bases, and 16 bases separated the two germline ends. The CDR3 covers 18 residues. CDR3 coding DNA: TGTGCCAGCAGCCAAGATGAGGACCCTGAACCTAACACCGGGGAGCTGTTTTTT. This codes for CASSQDEDPEPNTGELFF.

CDR3 nucleotide sequence: TGTGCCAGCAGCTTGGACAGTGAATACGAGCAGTACTTC. As protein: CASSLDSEYEQYF. This chain uses TRBV2 with TRBJ2-4; a possible D gene is TRBD1 (6 bases). The J call may be wrong; the DNA end is better matched by TRBJ2-7. This CDR3 has 13 residues. In germline, CDR1 is SNHLY, CDR2 FYNNEI.

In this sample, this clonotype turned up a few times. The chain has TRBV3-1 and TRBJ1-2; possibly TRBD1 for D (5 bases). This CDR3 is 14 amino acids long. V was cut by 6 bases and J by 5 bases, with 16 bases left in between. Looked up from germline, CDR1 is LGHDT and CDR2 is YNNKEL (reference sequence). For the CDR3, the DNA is TGTGCCAGCAGGCCCGGCAGGGCTGGGTATGGCTACACCTTC. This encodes CASRPGRAGYGYTF.

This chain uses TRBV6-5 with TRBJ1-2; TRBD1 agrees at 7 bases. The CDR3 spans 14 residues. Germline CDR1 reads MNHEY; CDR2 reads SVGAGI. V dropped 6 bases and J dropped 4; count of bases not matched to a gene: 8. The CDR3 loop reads CASSPDRSFYGYTF. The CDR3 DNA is TGTGCCAGCAGCCCGGACAGGAGTTTCTATGGCTACACCTTC.

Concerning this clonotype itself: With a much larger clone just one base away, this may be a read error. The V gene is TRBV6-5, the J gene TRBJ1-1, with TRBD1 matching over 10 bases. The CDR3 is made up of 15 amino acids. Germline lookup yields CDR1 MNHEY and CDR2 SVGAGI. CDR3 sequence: CTSSQTGTGDTEAFF. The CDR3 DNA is TGTACCAGCAGTCAAACCGGGACAGGGGACACTGAAGCTTTCTTT.

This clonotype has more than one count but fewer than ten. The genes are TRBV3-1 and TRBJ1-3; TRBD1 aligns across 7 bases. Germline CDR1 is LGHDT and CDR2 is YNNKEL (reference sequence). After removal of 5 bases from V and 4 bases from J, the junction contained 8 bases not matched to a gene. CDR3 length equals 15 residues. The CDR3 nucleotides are TGTGCCAGCAGCTTCGCTCGACAGGGCGGAAACACCATATATTTT. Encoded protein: CASSFARQGGNTIYF.

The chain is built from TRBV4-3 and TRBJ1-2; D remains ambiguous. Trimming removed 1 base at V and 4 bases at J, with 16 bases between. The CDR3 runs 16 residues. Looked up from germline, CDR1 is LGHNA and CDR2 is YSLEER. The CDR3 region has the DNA TGCGCCAGCAGCCAAGTTCCAGGTGACAACTTCTATGGCTACACCTTC. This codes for CASSQVPGDNFYGYTF.

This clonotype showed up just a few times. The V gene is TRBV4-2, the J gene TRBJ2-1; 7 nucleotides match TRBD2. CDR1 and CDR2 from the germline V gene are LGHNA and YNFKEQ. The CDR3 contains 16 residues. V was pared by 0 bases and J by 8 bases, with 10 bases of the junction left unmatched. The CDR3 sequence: CASSQDRVRAGDEQFF. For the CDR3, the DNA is TGTGCCAGCAGCCAAGATCGGGTAAGGGCGGGGGATGAGCAGTTCTTC.

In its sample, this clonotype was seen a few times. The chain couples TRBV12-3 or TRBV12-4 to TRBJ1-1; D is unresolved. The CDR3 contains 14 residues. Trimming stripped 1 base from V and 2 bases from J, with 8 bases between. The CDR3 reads CASSLGSSNTEAFF. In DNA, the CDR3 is TGTGCCAGCAGTTTAGGAAGCAGCAACACTGAAGCTTTCTTT.

The CDR3 region is CASSFENLGQGGGSYNEQYF. DNA for the CDR3: TGTGCCAGCAGTTTCGAAAACCTCGGACAGGGAGGGGGTTCCTACAATGAGCAGTACTTC. The gene calls are TRBV28 and TRBJ2-1; D is perhaps TRBD1 (8 bases). Near its end, the DNA agrees better with TRBJ2-7, so the J call may be wrong. The CDR3 has 20 amino acids. Germline CDR1 reads MDHEN; CDR2 reads SYDVKM.

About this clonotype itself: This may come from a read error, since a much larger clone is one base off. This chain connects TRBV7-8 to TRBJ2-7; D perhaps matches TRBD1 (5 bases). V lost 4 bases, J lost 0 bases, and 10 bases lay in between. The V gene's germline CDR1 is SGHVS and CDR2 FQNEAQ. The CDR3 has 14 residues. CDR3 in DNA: TGTGCCAGCAGCTCATCAGGGCCCTCCTACGAGCAGTACTTC. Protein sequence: CASSSSGPSYEQYF. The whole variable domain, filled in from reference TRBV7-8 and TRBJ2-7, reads GAGVSQSPRYKVAKRGQDVALRCDPISGHVSLFWYQQALGQGPEFLTYFQNEAQLDKSGLPSDRFFAERPEGSVSTLKIQRTQQEDSAVYLCASSSSGPSYEQYFGPGTRLTVT.

For the CDR3, the DNA is TGTGCCAGCAGCTTAGATCCTGGGGAAAACACTGAAGCTTTCTTT. The encoded protein is CASSLDPGENTEAFF. The gene calls are TRBV7-2 and TRBJ1-1; D gene uncertain. The germline V gene encodes CDR1 SGHTA and CDR2 FQGNSA. V lost 1 base, J lost 2 bases, and 11 bases lay in between. This CDR3 is built from 15 residues.

Here the CDR3 reads CASSLRQGKGEQFF. CDR3 coding DNA: TGTGCCAGCAGTTTAAGGCAGGGAAAGGGCGAGCAGTTCTTC. V gene TRBV27 combines with J gene TRBJ2-1; tentatively, D is TRBD1 (5 bases). V was cut by 2 bases and J by 10 bases, with 15 bases left in between. Germline loops: CDR1 MNHEY, CDR2 SMNVEV (reference sequence). The CDR3 is made up of 14 amino acids.

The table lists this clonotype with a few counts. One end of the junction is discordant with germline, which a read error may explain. The CDR3, as DNA: TGTGCCAGCAACGTACCGGATTCTACAAATGAGCAGTTCTTC. Protein product: CASNVPDSTNEQFF. The chain has TRBV9 and TRBJ2-1, with D hard to call. Germline assignment: CDR1 SGDLS and CDR2 YYNGEE. CDR3 length: 14 residues.

The CDR3 bases are TGCAGTGCTAGTGTACTACAGAAAAACACCGGGGAGCTGTTTTTT. Protein product: CSASVLQKNTGELFF. This chain connects TRBV20-1 to TRBJ2-2, with D unresolved. CDR3 length: 15 amino acids. V was pared by 3 bases and J by 2 bases, with 13 bases between. Germline assignment: CDR1 DFQATT and CDR2 SNEGSKA (reference sequence).

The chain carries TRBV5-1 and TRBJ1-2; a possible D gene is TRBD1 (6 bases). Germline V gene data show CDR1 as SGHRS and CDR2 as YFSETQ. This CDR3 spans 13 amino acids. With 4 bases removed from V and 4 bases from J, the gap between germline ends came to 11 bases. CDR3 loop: CASSQNRAYGYTF. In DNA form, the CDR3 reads TGCGCCAGCAGCCAGAACAGGGCCTATGGCTACACCTTC.

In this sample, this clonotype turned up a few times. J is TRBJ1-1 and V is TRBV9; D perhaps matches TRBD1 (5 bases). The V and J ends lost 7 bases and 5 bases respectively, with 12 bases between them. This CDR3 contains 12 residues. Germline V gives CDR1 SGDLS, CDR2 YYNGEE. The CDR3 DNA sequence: TGTGCCAGCGGAGGGGTGAGGACTGAAGCTTTCTTT. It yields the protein CASGGVRTEAFF.

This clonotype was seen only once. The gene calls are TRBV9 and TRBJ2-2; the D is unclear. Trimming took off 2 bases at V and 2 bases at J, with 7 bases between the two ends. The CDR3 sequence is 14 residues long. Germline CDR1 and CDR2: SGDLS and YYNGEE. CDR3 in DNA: TGTGCCAGCAGCGTTGCGGTTAACACCGGGGAGCTGTTTTTT. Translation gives CASSVAVNTGELFF.

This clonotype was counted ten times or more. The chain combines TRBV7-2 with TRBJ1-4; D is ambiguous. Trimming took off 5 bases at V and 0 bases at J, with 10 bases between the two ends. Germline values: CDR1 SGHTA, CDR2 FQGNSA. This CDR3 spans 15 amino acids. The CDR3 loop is CASSRSGATNEKLFF. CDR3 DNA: TGTGCCAGCAGCCGCAGTGGGGCAACTAATGAAAAACTGTTTTTT.

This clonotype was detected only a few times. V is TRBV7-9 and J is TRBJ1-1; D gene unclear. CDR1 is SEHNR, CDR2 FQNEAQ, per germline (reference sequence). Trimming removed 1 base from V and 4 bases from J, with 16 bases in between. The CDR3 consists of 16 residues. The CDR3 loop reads CASSLGRTVGRTEAFF. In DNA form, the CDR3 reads TGTGCCAGCAGCTTAGGACGGACGGTGGGTCGCACTGAAGCTTTCTTT.